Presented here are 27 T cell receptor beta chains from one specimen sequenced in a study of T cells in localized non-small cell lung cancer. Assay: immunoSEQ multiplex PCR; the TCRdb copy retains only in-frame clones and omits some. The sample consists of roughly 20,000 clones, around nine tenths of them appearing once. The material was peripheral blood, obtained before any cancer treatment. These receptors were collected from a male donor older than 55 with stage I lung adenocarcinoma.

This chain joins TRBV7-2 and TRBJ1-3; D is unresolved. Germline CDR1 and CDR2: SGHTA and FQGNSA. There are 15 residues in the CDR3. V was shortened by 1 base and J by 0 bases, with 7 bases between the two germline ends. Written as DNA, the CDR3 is TGTGCCAGCAGCTTAGGGCAGAACTCTGGAAACACCATATATTTT. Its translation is CASSLGQNSGNTIYF.

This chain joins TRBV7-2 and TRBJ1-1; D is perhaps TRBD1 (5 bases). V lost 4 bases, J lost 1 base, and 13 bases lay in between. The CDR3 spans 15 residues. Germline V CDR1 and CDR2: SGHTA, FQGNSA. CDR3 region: CASSWAGGENTEAFF. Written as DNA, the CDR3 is TGTGCCAGCAGCTGGGCGGGGGGAGAGAACACTGAAGCTTTCTTT.

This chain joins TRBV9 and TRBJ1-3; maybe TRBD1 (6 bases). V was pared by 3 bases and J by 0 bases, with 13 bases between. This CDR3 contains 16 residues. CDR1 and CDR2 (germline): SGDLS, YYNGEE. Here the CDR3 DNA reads TGTGCCAGCAGCGATCTTAGGACAGCCTCTGGAAACACCATATATTTT. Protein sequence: CASSDLRTASGNTIYF.

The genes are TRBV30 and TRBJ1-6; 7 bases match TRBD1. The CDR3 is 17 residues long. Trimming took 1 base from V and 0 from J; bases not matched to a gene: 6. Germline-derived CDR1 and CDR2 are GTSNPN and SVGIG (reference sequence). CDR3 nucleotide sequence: TGTGCCTGGAGTGGGGACAGATTGAGCTCCTATAATTCACCCCTCCACTTT. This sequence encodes CAWSGDRLSSYNSPLHF.

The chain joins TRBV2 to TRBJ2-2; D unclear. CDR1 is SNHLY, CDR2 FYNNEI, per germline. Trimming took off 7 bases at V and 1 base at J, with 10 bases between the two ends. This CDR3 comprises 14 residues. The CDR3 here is CASTLSVNTGELFF. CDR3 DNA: TGTGCCAGCACCCTGTCCGTGAACACCGGGGAGCTGTTTTTT.

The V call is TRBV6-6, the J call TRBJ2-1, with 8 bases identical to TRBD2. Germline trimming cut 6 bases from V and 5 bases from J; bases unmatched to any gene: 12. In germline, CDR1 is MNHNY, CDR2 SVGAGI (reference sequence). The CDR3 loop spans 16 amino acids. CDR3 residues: CASSPGGGRFNNEQFF. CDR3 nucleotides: TGTGCCAGCAGCCCGGGGGGGGGCCGGTTTAACAATGAGCAGTTCTTC.

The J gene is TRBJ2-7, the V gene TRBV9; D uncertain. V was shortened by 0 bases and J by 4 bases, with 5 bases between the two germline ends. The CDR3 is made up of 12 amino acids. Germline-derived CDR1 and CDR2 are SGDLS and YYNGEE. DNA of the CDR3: TGTGCCAGCAGCGTAGTTCTTTACGAGCAGTACTTC. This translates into CASSVVLYEQYF.

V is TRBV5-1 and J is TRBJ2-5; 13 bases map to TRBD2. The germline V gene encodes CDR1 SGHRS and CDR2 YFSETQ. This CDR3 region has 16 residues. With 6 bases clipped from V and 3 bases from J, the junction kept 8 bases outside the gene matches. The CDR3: CASNVGLAGAKETQYF. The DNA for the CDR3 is TGCGCCAGCAACGTAGGACTAGCGGGGGCCAAAGAGACCCAGTACTTC. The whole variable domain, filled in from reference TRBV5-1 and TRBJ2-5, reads KAGVTQTPRYLIKTRGQQVTLSCSPISGHRSVSWYQQTPGQGLQFLFEYFSETQRNKGNFPGRFSGRQFSNSRSEMNVSTLELGDSALYLCASNVGLAGAKETQYFGPGTRLLVL.

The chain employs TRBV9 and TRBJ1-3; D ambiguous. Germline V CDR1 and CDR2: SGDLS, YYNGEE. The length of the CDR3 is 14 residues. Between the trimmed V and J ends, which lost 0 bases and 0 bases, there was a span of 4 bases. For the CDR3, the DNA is TGTGCCAGCAGCGTAGAGGGCTCTGGAAACACCATATATTTT. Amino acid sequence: CASSVEGSGNTIYF.

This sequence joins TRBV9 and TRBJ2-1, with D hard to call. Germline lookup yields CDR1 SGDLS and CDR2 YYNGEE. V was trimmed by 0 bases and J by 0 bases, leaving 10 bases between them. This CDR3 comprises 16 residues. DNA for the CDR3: TGTGCCAGCAGCGTAGGAATGGGAAGCTCCTACAATGAGCAGTTCTTC. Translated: CASSVGMGSSYNEQFF. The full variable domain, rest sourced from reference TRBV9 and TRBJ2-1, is DSGVTQTPKHLITATGQRVTLRCSPRSGDLSVYWYQQSLDQGLQFLIQYYNGEERAKGNILERFSAQQFPDLHSELNLSSLELGDSALYFCASSVGMGSSYNEQFFGPGTRLTVL.

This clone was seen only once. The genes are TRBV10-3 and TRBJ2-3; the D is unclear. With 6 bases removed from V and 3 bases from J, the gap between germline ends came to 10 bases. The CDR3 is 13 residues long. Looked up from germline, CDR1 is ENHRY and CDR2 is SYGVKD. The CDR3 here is CAISADSTDTQYF. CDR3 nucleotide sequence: TGTGCCATCAGCGCCGACTCTACAGATACGCAGTATTTT.

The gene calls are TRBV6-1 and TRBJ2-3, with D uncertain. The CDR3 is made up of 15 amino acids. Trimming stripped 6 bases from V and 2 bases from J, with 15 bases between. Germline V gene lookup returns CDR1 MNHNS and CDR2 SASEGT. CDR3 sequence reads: CASSLNRQSTDTQYF. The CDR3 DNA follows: TGTGCCAGCAGCCTAAACCGGCAGTCCACAGATACGCAGTATTTT.

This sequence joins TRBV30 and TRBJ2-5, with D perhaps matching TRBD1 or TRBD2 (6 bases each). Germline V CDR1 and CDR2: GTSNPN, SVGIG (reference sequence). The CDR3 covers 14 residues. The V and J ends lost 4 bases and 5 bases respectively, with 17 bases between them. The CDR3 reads CAWNLGQGRETQYF. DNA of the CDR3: TGTGCCTGGAATCTCGGGCAGGGGAGGGAGACCCAGTACTTC.

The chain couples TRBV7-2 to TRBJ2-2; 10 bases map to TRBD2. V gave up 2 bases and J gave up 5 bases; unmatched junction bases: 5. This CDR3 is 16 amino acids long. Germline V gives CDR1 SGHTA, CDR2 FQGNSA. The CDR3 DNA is TGTGCCAGCAGCTTAACAGCGGGAGGGAGGACCGGGGAGCTGTTTTTT. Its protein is CASSLTAGGRTGELFF.

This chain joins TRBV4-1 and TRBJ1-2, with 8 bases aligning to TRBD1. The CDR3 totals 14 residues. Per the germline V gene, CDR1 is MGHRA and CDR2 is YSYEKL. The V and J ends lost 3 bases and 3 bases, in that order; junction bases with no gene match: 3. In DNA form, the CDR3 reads TGCGCCAGCAGCCACACACAGGGGGACTATGGCTACACCTTC. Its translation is CASSHTQGDYGYTF.

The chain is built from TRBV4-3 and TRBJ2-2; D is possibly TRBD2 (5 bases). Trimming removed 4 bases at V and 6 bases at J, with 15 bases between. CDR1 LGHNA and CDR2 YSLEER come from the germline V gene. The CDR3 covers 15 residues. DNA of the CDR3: TGCGCCAGCAGCCTGGGGAGACATTGGTCCGGGGAGCTGTTTTTT. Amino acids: CASSLGRHWSGELFF.

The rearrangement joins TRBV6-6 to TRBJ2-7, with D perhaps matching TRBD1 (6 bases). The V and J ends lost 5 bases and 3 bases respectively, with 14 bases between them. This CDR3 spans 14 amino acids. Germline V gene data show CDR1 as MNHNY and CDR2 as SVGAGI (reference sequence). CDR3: CASSPRAGDYEQYF. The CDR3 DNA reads TGTGCCAGCAGTCCCCGGGCAGGGGACTACGAGCAGTACTTC.

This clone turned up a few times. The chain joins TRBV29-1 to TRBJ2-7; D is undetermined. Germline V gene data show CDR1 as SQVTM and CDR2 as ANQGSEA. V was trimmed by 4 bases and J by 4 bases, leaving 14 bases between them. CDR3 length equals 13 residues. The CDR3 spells CSVAALEGYEQYF. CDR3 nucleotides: TGCAGCGTTGCGGCTCTGGAAGGATACGAGCAGTACTTC.

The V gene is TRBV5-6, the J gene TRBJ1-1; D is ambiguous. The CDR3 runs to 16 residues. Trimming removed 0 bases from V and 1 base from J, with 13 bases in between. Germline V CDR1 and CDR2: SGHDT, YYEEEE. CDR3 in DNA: TGTGCCAGCAGCTTGGACATTCATTGGGGGAACACTGAAGCTTTCTTT. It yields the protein CASSLDIHWGNTEAFF. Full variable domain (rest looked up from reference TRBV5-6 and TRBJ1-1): DAGVTQSPTHLIKTRGQQVTLRCSPKSGHDTVSWYQQALGQGPQFIFQYYEEEERQRGNFPDRFSGHQFPNYSSELNVNALLLGDSALYLCASSLDIHWGNTEAFFGQGTRLTVV.

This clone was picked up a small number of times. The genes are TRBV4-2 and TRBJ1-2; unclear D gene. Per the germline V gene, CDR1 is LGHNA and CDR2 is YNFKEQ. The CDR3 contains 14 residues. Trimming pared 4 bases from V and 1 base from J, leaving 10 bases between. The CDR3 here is CASSRANSNYGYTF. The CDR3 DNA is TGTGCCAGCAGCCGGGCGAACAGTAACTATGGCTACACCTTC.

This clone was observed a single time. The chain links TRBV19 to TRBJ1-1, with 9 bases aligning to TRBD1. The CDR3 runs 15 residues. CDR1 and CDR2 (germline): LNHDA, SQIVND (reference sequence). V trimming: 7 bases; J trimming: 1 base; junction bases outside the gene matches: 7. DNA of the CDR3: TGTGCCAGTACGGACAGGGGTTTAAAGAACACTGAAGCTTTCTTT. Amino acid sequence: CASTDRGLKNTEAFF.

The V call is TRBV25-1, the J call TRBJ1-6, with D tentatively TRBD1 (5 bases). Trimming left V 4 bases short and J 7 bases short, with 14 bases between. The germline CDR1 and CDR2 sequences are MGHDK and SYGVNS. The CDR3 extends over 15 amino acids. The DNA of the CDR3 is TGTGCCAGCAGTGGCCTTCCAGGGCACAATTCACCCCTCCACTTT. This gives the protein CASSGLPGHNSPLHF.

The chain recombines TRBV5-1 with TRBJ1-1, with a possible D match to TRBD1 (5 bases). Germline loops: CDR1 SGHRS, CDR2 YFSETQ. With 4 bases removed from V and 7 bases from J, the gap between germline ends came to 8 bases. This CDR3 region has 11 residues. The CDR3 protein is CASSNQGEAFF. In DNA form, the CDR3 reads TGCGCCAGCAGCAACCAGGGTGAAGCTTTCTTT.

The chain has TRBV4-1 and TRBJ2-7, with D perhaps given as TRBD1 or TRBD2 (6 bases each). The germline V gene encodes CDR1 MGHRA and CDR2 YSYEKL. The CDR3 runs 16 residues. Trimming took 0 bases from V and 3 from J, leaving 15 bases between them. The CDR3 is CASSQDRDTGGYEQYF. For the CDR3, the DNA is TGCGCCAGCAGCCAAGACCGGGACACCGGGGGCTACGAGCAGTACTTC.

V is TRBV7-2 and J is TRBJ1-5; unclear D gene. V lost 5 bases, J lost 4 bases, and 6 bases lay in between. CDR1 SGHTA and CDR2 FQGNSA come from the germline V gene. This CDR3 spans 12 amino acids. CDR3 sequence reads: CASSQRNQPQHF. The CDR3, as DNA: TGTGCCAGCAGCCAAAGGAATCAGCCCCAGCATTTT.

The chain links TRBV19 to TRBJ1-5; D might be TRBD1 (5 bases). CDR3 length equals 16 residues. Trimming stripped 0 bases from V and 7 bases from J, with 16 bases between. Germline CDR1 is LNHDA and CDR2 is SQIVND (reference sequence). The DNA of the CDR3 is TGTGCCAGTAGTATAGACGGGGCAGCGAAGAGACAGCCCCAGCATTTT. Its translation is CASSIDGAAKRQPQHF.

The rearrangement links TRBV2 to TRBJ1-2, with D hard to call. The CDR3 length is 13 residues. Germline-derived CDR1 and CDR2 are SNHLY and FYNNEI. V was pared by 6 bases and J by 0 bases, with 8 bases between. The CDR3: CASRTDPNYGYTF. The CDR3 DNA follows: TGTGCCAGCAGGACGGACCCTAACTATGGCTACACCTTC.